Each of the 3 T cell receptor beta chains below was sequenced from the same sample in a study of glioma-infiltrating T cells. The iRepertoire nested amplicon-rescue multiplex PCR amplified TCR alpha and beta CDR3s from RNA. From the multiplex PCR reads, TCRdb called clonotypes with MiXCR, one entry per CDR3 protein. The data contain around 130,000 distinct CDR3 sequences, around a quarter of them seen just once; the ten biggest clones take up roughly 29%. The source material was glioma tissue, nonneoplastic brain tissue, or PBMCs (not recorded which). These receptor sequences come from a human donor with low-grade glioma or glioblastoma, undergoing nonglioma brain surgery, or in good health (not recorded which).

The sample holds a few counts of this clonotype. The chain is built from TRBV29-1 and TRBJ1-1, with D possibly matching TRBD1 (5 bases). V lost 6 bases and J 0 bases, leaving 11 bases between the germline ends. The CDR3 is 13 amino acids. The germline gives CDR1 SQVTM, CDR2 ANQGSEA. CDR3 sequence: CSVRTDMNTEAFF. The CDR3 DNA follows: TGCAGCGTCCGGACGGACATGAACACTGAAGCTTTCTTT. The complete variable domain, with remaining parts taken from reference TRBV29-1 and TRBJ1-1, reads SAVISQKPSRDICQRGTSLTIQCQVDSQVTMMFWYRQQPGQSLTLIATANQGSEATYESGFVIDKFPISRPNLTFSTLTVSNMSPEDSSIYLCSVRTDMNTEAFFGQGTRLTVV.

This clonotype was picked up one time. This chain joins TRBV20-1 and TRBJ2-1; TRBD2 matches 11 bases. The CDR3 extends over 16 amino acids. V lost 2 bases and J lost 10; bases outside the gene matches: 13. Germline loops: CDR1 DFQATT, CDR2 SNEGSKA (reference sequence). The CDR3 DNA is TGCAGTGCTAGACTCGCTAGCGGGGGGAGATCCGGAGAGCAGTTCTTC. Its protein product is CSARLASGGRSGEQFF.

This clonotype was observed a few times. The junction shows a germline mismatch at one end, possibly a read error. V and J are TRBV12-3 or TRBV12-4 and TRBJ1-1; D not resolved. The CDR3 sequence is 14 residues long. The CDR3 DNA sequence: TGTGCAAGCAGTTTACGGGAGGCAGAAACTGAAGCTTTCTTT. Encoded protein: CASSLREAETEAFF.